This T cell receptor (beta chain) originates from a study of cytomegalovirus exposure and HLA in healthy donors. Study-wide context: Inside one of the first data releases sat 85 million or so unique TCRs taken from HLA-typed donors.

In the PCR, 60 Vbeta and 13 Jbeta primers were used. Libraries were prepared by immunoSEQ multiplex PCR; TCRdb keeps only in-frame clonotypes and omits some of them. Of 110,000 to 150,000 clones listed, roughly 70% were seen once; the top ten hold around 4.7%. As concerns this clone: Its cognate antigen is unknown.

Deletions cut 4 bases from V and 4 bases from J, with 5 bases between. CDR3 length: 11 amino acids. CDR1 and CDR2 (germline): MDHEN, SYDVKM. General study results and limits: DRB1 had the most TCR associations and HLA-C the fewest, a later analysis found, with rates varying by HLA locus. A later analysis associated some 18,000 TCR beta sequences with HLA alleles at a 0.05 false discovery rate. The authors listed about 170 TCR beta chains as cytomegalovirus-associated.

The chain is built from TRBV28 and TRBJ2-7; D gene unclear. The origin of this receptor is a man aged 18 to 30 in good health and CMV-seropositive. Sequencing was done on a sample of PBMCs. CDR3 amino acids: CASSSLYEQYF. Here the CDR3 DNA reads TGTGCCAGCAGTTCTTTATACGAGCAGTACTTC.